The entry below describes one T cell receptor (beta chain). This record comes from a study of blood T cell repertoires in COVID-19. Study-level information: Acute and convalescent COVID-19 specimens originated in the United States, Italy and Spain. T cells, B-cell-depleted T cells, or PBMCs supplied cDNA or gDNA.

Original processing methods: Amplification of reference gene primers provided the estimated nucleated cell counts. Produced via immunoSEQ multiplex PCR; TCRdb's table is partial and in-frame only. V, J and clone size are those of that table, while D and trimming were read from the DNA. This sample has 300,000 to 350,000 clones; around 80% occur once, and the top ten carry 2.5% to 3.5%. From germline, CDR1 is MGHRA and CDR2 YSYEKL. CDR3 length equals 15 residues. V gave up 6 bases and J gave up 8 bases, with 19 bases separating them. What was sequenced was peripheral blood. The clonotype was recovered from a young man with active or convalescent COVID-19. The chain links TRBV4-1 to TRBJ1-4; D call uncertain. The chain's CDR3 is CASRRIGNPREKLFF. The CDR3 DNA sequence: TGCGCCAGCAGGCGGATCGGCAACCCTAGAGAAAAACTGTTTTTT.